Listed here are 10 T cell receptor beta chains from one sample, sequenced in a study of T cell clonality in common variable immunodeficiency. TCRdb keeps only in-frame clones here, not all; method: immunoSEQ multiplex PCR. This sample comprises roughly 58,000 clones, none seen once only. Source material: peripheral blood mononuclear cells. The receptors derive from a person aged 18 to 70 in good health.

This clone was observed at least ten times. Read coverage stops 3 residues before the CDR3 terminus; the germline J gene supplies the remainder. The chain employs TRBV7-2 and TRBJ1-1; the D gene is possibly TRBD1 (6 bases). The V gene lost 5 bases and the J gene lost 0 bases, with 13 bases spanning the gap. There are 15 residues in the CDR3. Germline V gene data show CDR1 as SGHTA and CDR2 as FQGNSA. The CDR3 sequence is CASSPGGPLNTEAFF. The CDR3 DNA, read in part, is TGTGCCAGCAGCCCCGGGGGGCCCCTGAACACTGAA.

This clone has ten or more counts. The read ends 3 residues early relative to the CDR3; the germline J gene fills the gap. V usage is TRBV12-3 or TRBV12-4 and J usage is TRBJ2-7; D ambiguous. The CDR3 covers 14 residues. Trimming took 1 base from V and 2 from J, leaving 9 bases between them. The sequenced CDR3 bases are TGTGCCAGCAGTTTAGGGCACCAAACCTACGAG. It codes for CASSLGHQTYE. In full, the CDR3 is CASSLGHQTYEQYF.

This clone came up many times. The CDR3 end is not reached by the read, which stops 3 residues before it; the germline J gene fills it in. The chain uses TRBV18 and TRBJ1-1, with D tentatively TRBD1 (6 bases). The germline V and J ends were trimmed by 6 bases and 2 bases, with 16 bases remaining between them. The V gene's germline CDR1 is KGHSH and CDR2 LQKENI. CDR3 length: 15 residues. Incomplete CDR3 DNA: TGTGCCAGCTCCAGGGGACGAGGCTTTAACACTGAA. Amino acid sequence: CASSRGRGFNTE. The entire CDR3 is CASSRGRGFNTEAFF.

Many counts were recorded for this clone. The read terminates 3 residues ahead of where the CDR3 ends, so the germline J gene completes it. V is TRBV29-1 and J is TRBJ2-3; D might be TRBD2 (6 bases). The germline gives CDR1 SQVTM, CDR2 ANQGSEA. The CDR3 is 13 amino acids. Between the trimmed V and J ends, which lost 3 bases and 4 bases, there was a span of 11 bases. The CDR3 sequence is CSVDRGGSDTQYF. Incomplete CDR3 DNA: TGCAGCGTTGATAGGGGAGGCTCAGATACG.

This clone was counted ten times or more. The missing CDR3 end, 3 residues past where the read stops, is filled in from the germline J gene. The chain has TRBV29-1 and TRBJ1-2; D may be TRBD1 (5 bases). Germline values: CDR1 SQVTM, CDR2 ANQGSEA. This CDR3 contains 10 residues. This chain's CDR3 is CSAEGYGYTF. The CDR3 DNA, read in part, is TGCAGTGCAGAGGGGTATGGC.

The sample holds many counts of this clone. The DNA ends 3 residues before the CDR3 does, and the rest of the CDR3 is filled in from the germline J gene. The gene calls are TRBV7-9 and TRBJ1-2; D perhaps matches TRBD1 (5 bases). Trimming shortened V by 1 base and J by 5 bases, and 8 bases separated the two germline ends. CDR3 length equals 13 residues. Germline CDR1 and CDR2: SEHNR and FQNEAQ (reference sequence). The covered CDR3 bases are TGTGCCAGCAGCTTAGGTCCAGGGTATGGC. This codes for CASSLGPGYG. The CDR3 as a whole reads CASSLGPGYGYTF.

This clone was counted ten times or more. The read ends 3 residues early relative to the CDR3; the germline J gene fills the gap. The rearrangement joins TRBV19 to TRBJ2-7; 9 nucleotides agree with TRBD1. Trimming removed 1 base from V and 4 bases from J; junction bases left unmatched: 5. CDR3 length: 15 residues. CDR1 and CDR2 from the germline V gene are LNHDA and SQIVND (reference sequence). CDR3 amino acids: CASSIAVDRGYEQYF. The sequenced CDR3 bases are TGTGCCAGTAGTATAGCGGTGGACAGGGGATACGAG.

This clone was seen at least ten times. Read sequence stops 3 residues before the CDR3 end, and the germline J gene provides the missing end. The V gene is TRBV11-2, the J gene TRBJ1-1, with D maybe TRBD1 (5 bases). Germline lookup yields CDR1 SGHAT and CDR2 FQNNGV. Deletions cut 5 bases from V and 6 bases from J, with 10 bases between. This CDR3 is 12 amino acids long. CDR3 sequence: CASSPGYAEAFF. The sequenced CDR3 bases are TGTGCCAGCAGCCCAGGGTACGCTGAA. The full variable domain, rest sourced from reference TRBV11-2 and TRBJ1-1, is EAGVAQSPRYKIIEKRQSVAFWCNPISGHATLYWYQQILGQGPKLLIQFQNNGVVDDSQLPKDRFSAERLKGVDSTLKIQPAKLEDSAVYLCASSPGYAEAFFGQGTRLTVV.

Many counts were recorded for this clone. The CDR3 end falls 3 residues outside the read, so it is completed with the germline J gene. The rearrangement links TRBV18 to TRBJ2-7; D ambiguous. Germline assignment: CDR1 KGHSH and CDR2 LQKENI. CDR3 size: 15 residues. The V end was cut by 2 bases, the J end by 1 base, with 12 bases between. The part of the CDR3 DNA that was read is TGTGCCAGCTCACCAGAACTTTCTAAATCCTACGAG. Translated: CASSPELSKSYE. The CDR3 in its entirety is CASSPELSKSYEQYF. The variable domain in full, completed from reference TRBV18 and TRBJ2-7, reads NAGVMQNPRHLVRRRGQEARLRCSPMKGHSHVYWYRQLPEEGLKFMVYLQKENIIDESGMPKERFSAEFPKEGPSILRIQQVVRGDSAAYFCASSPELSKSYEQYFGPGTRLTVT.

This clone showed up many times. The read terminates 3 residues ahead of where the CDR3 ends, so the germline J gene completes it. The chain carries TRBV20-1 and TRBJ1-2; no firm D call. Germline V lookup: CDR1 DFQATT, CDR2 SNEGSKA (reference sequence). V lost 5 bases and J 1 base, leaving 14 bases between the germline ends. CDR3 length: 14 residues. The CDR3 sequence: CSAPPGGNNYGYTF. The CDR3 DNA, read in part, is TGCAGTGCTCCCCCCGGCGGGAATAACTATGGC.